This T cell receptor (beta chain) was sequenced during a study of patients and donors after allogeneic stem cell transplantation. This clonotype was seen a few times. The germline gives CDR1 SGHDT, CDR2 YYEEEE. The CDR3 length is 15 residues. V lost 1 base and J lost 2, with 11 bases in between. TCRdb reanalysed the RT-PCR reads using MiXCR and keeps one entry per CDR3 protein. In the table there are approximately 220,000 distinct CDR3 sequences, less than 50% of which are singletons. This TCR was recovered from a human donor who was either an allogeneic HSCT recipient or a stem cell or donor lymphocyte infusion donor (not recorded which). It is not recorded whose cells these are; they may come from a transplant donor. The sample consisted of blood, either unsorted or a sorted T cell fraction (not recorded which). V usage is TRBV5-6 and J usage is TRBJ2-3, with TRBD2 as a possible D gene (6 bases). For the CDR3, the DNA is TGTGCCAGCAGCTTGTTACGGGGGACCACAGATACGCAGTATTTT. Its protein product is CASSLLRGTTDTQYF.